Below are 32 T cell receptor beta chains sequenced from a single sample in a study of T cells in Graves' hyperthyroidism and ophthalmopathy. Amplified regions were TCR beta CDR3 sequences from RNA transcripts. Researchers ran a first-round RT-PCR on the TCR CDR3 using the HTBI primer set. Each CDR3 protein gets one entry after TCRdb re-called the multiplex PCR reads with MiXCR. The data contain approximately 300,000 distinct CDR3 sequences, over 15% of them seen just once; the ten biggest clones take up over 50%. Sample: blood. Receptor source: a woman aged 60 to 75 with Graves' ophthalmopathy.

In its sample, this clonotype was seen a few times. This chain joins TRBV6-4 and TRBJ2-1, with 9 bases that match TRBD1. CDR1 is MRHNA, CDR2 SNTAGT, per germline. Trimming cost V 3 bases and J 8 bases; bases outside gene matches: 8. This CDR3 has 15 residues. In DNA form, the CDR3 reads TGTGCCAGCAGTGAAGCCCGAACAGGGGGCGATGAGCAGTTCTTC. It is translated as CASSEARTGGDEQFF.

In the case of this clonotype: Germline is not matched at one junction end, which may reflect a read error. The rearrangement uses TRBV28 and TRBJ2-3; TRBD1 might be the D (9 bases). Germline loops: CDR1 MDHEN, CDR2 SYDVKM. The CDR3 consists of 19 residues. DNA of the CDR3: TGTGCCAGCAATTTACAGGGGGCATCGAAAGCGGGAGCGGGAGATACGCAGTATTTT. This sequence encodes CASNLQGASKAGAGDTQYF.

There are a few counts of this clonotype. The chain joins TRBV5-6 to TRBJ2-1; TRBD2 aligns across 7 bases. The V gene end was trimmed by 1 base and the J gene end by 7 bases; junction bases not matched to a gene: 5. CDR1 is SGHDT, CDR2 YYEEEE, per germline. This CDR3 is built from 14 residues. CDR3 sequence: CASSLQRGKNEQFF. The CDR3, as DNA: TGTGCCAGCAGCTTGCAGCGGGGAAAGAATGAGCAGTTCTTC.

The V gene is TRBV6-1, the J gene TRBJ1-2, with 8 bases matching TRBD1. The CDR3 extends over 14 amino acids. Germline CDR1 and CDR2: MNHNS and SASEGT. After removal of 4 bases from V and 8 bases from J, the junction contained 9 bases not matched to a gene. The CDR3 reads CASSGTGRFGGYTF. The CDR3 DNA is TGTGCCAGCAGTGGGACAGGGAGATTCGGCGGCTACACCTTC.

This clonotype showed up many times. The V gene is TRBV2, the J gene TRBJ2-7; 12 bases are shared with TRBD1. With V trimmed by 3 bases and J by 5 bases, 2 bases remained unmatched. Germline V lookup: CDR1 SNHLY, CDR2 FYNNEI. This CDR3 comprises 14 residues. The CDR3 DNA reads TGTGCCAGCAGTGAGGGACAGGGGGCCCACGAGCAGTACTTC. It translates to CASSEGQGAHEQYF.

V and J are TRBV4-3 and TRBJ1-1, with 10 positions matching TRBD1. The CDR3 runs to 17 residues. The germline CDR1 and CDR2 sequences are LGHNA and YSLEER. The ends lost 1 base at V and 7 bases at J; junction bases unmatched: 12. This CDR3 reads CASSQGAMGTGADEAFF. Written as DNA, the CDR3 is TGCGCCAGCAGCCAAGGGGCAATGGGGACAGGGGCCGATGAAGCTTTCTTT.

This clonotype was observed many times. V usage is TRBV7-2 and J usage is TRBJ2-5; D ambiguous. Looked up from germline, CDR1 is SGHTA and CDR2 is FQGNSA. The CDR3 is made up of 13 amino acids. Trimming pared 8 bases from V and 4 bases from J, leaving 14 bases between. The CDR3 coding sequence is TGTGCCAGCCATAGGTCCTTGGGAGAGACCCAGTACTTC. It translates to CASHRSLGETQYF.

This clonotype showed up many times. The V and J genes are TRBV12-3 or TRBV12-4 and TRBJ1-2; TRBD1 aligns across 7 bases. The length of the CDR3 is 15 residues. V lost 6 bases, J lost 2 bases, and 9 bases stayed unmatched. DNA of the CDR3: TGTGCCAGCAGGGTTCAGGGACAGAGGAACTATGGCTACACCTTC. Amino acids: CASRVQGQRNYGYTF.

This clonotype appeared many times. A much larger clone differs by one base, so this may be a read error. The CDR3 is CAWSVGSGIGNGQFF. CDR3 in DNA: TGTGCCTGGAGTGTAGGTAGCGGGATCGGAAATGGGCAGTTCTTC. The V and J genes are TRBV30 and TRBJ2-1; 8 bases agree with TRBD2. The CDR3 length is 15 residues. Germline V gene lookup returns CDR1 GTSNPN and CDR2 SVGIG (reference sequence).

The chain couples TRBV24-1 to TRBJ2-1; 12 bases fit TRBD2. Germline V lookup: CDR1 KGHDR, CDR2 SFDVKD. The CDR3 covers 16 residues. The trim removed 5 bases at V and 7 bases at J, leaving 8 bases unmatched. CDR3 in amino acids: CATSAPTSGGINEQFF. In DNA form, the CDR3 reads TGTGCCACCAGTGCGCCGACTAGCGGGGGAATAAATGAGCAGTTCTTC.

This clonotype has ten or more counts. The CDR3 sequence is CASNAGGGTDTQYF. Here the CDR3 DNA reads TGTGCCAGCAATGCAGGGGGGGGCACAGATACGCAGTATTTT. The gene calls are TRBV12-3 or TRBV12-4 and TRBJ2-3; D possibly matches TRBD1 or TRBD2 (7 bases each). The CDR3 has 14 residues. The V gene lost 7 bases and the J gene lost 1 base, with 12 bases spanning the gap.

The J gene is TRBJ2-3, the V gene TRBV20-1, with 10 bases lining up with TRBD1. The length of the CDR3 is 14 residues. Trimming took 5 bases from V and 4 from J; bases not matched to a gene: 6. Germline V gene data show CDR1 as DFQATT and CDR2 as SNEGSKA (reference sequence). The CDR3 coding sequence is TGCAGTGCTGCGGGACAGGGGACTTCAGATACGCAGTATTTT. It codes for CSAAGQGTSDTQYF.

This chain uses TRBV7-7 with TRBJ1-1; 10 bases fit TRBD1. V dropped 5 bases and J dropped 4; count of bases not matched to a gene: 7. Germline V gene sequence: CDR1 SSHAT, CDR2 FNYEAQ (reference sequence). The CDR3 is 15 residues long. The CDR3 DNA is TGTGCCAGCAGCCACGACAGGGGGCGCGGCACTGAAGCTTTCTTT. Translated: CASSHDRGRGTEAFF. Full variable domain (outside the CDR3, taken from reference TRBV7-7 and TRBJ1-1): GAGVSQSPRYKVTKRGQDVTLRCDPISSHATLYWYQQALGQGPEFLTYFNYEAQPDKSGLPSDRFSAERPEGSISTLTIQRTEQRDSAMYRCASSHDRGRGTEAFFGQGTRLTVV.

In its sample, this clonotype was seen a few times. This chain connects TRBV7-2 to TRBJ2-2; D is ambiguous. The V gene's germline CDR1 is SGHTA and CDR2 FQGNSA. Trimming took 2 bases from V and 1 from J, leaving 8 bases between them. This CDR3 contains 15 residues. CDR3 residues: CASSLSPGNTGELFF. The CDR3 DNA is TGTGCCAGCAGCTTATCCCCGGGGAACACCGGGGAGCTGTTTTTT.

Details on this clonotype: The junction differs from germline at one of its ends, possibly a read error. The rearrangement uses TRBV28 and TRBJ2-7; D gene ambiguous. This CDR3 has 10 amino acids. CDR1 and CDR2 from the germline V gene are MDHEN and SYDVKM. The CDR3 nucleotides read TGTGCCTGCAGTTTACACGAGCAGTACTTC. Translating it yields CACSLHEQYF.

This clonotype was counted at least ten times. The V call is TRBV7-2, the J call TRBJ1-1; D ambiguous. CDR3 length: 14 residues. The germline CDR1 and CDR2 sequences are SGHTA and FQGNSA. The V and J ends lost 2 bases and 1 base respectively, with 8 bases between them. The CDR3 loop reads CASSLLGQNTEAFF. The DNA for the CDR3 is TGTGCCAGCAGCTTACTCGGCCAGAACACTGAAGCTTTCTTT. The variable domain in full, with the rest retrieved from reference TRBV7-2 and TRBJ1-1, is GAGVSQSPSNKVTEKGKDVELRCDPISGHTALYWYRQSLGQGLEFLIYFQGNSAPDKSGLPSDRFSAERTGGSVSTLTIQRTQQEDSAVYLCASSLLGQNTEAFFGQGTRLTVV.

This clonotype was counted ten times or more. J is TRBJ2-2 and V is TRBV5-1; 12 positions agree with TRBD1. The V gene end was trimmed by 4 bases and the J gene end by 5 bases; junction bases not matched to a gene: 6. CDR1 is SGHRS, CDR2 YFSETQ, per germline. The length of the CDR3 is 16 residues. This chain's CDR3 is CASSRGQGARTGELFF. The CDR3 coding sequence is TGCGCCAGCAGCCGGGGACAGGGGGCGCGAACCGGGGAGCTGTTTTTT.

This clonotype has just a few counts. The chain recombines TRBV5-1 with TRBJ2-5, with 9 bases matching TRBD2. After removal of 0 bases from V and 5 bases from J, the junction contained 5 bases not matched to a gene. Per the germline V gene, CDR1 is SGHRS and CDR2 is YFSETQ. This CDR3 is built from 15 residues. CDR3 region: CASSLEASGVETQYF. The CDR3, as DNA: TGCGCCAGCAGCTTGGAGGCTAGCGGGGTGGAGACCCAGTACTTC. Combining the CDR3 with reference TRBV5-1 and TRBJ2-5 gives the whole variable domain KAGVTQTPRYLIKTRGQQVTLSCSPISGHRSVSWYQQTPGQGLQFLFEYFSETQRNKGNFPGRFSGRQFSNSRSEMNVSTLELGDSALYLCASSLEASGVETQYFGPGTRLLVL.

There are many counts of this clonotype. The chain recombines TRBV3-1 with TRBJ1-3, with D unclear. V lost 8 bases and J 4 bases, leaving 21 bases between the germline ends. The germline V gene encodes CDR1 LGHDT and CDR2 YNNKEL (reference sequence). The length of the CDR3 is 16 residues. The CDR3 DNA reads TGTGCCAGCGCCAAAACCCGACTGTCGGGAGGAAACACCATATATTTT. The encoded protein is CASAKTRLSGGNTIYF.

At least ten counts were recorded for this clonotype. V and J are TRBV6-5 and TRBJ2-7, with unresolved D. The CDR3 loop spans 13 amino acids. Per the germline V gene, CDR1 is MNHEY and CDR2 is SVGAGI. V was cut by 2 bases and J by 3 bases, with 8 bases left in between. As DNA, the CDR3 is TGTGCCAGCAGTTACGCAGGAGACTACGAGCAGTACTTC. Translation: CASSYAGDYEQYF.

There are a few counts of this clonotype. The V and J genes are TRBV29-1 and TRBJ2-1; D is ambiguous. Per germline, CDR1 SQVTM and CDR2 ANQGSEA. CDR3 length: 11 residues. The V end lost 3 bases, the J end lost 6 bases, and 6 bases lay between the germline ends. CDR3 in DNA: TGCAGCGTTGATCCCGGCAATGAGCAGTTCTTC. Protein: CSVDPGNEQFF.

This clonotype was seen many times. The chain has TRBV20-1 and TRBJ1-1, with D possibly TRBD1 on 5 matching bases. This CDR3 comprises 13 residues. The germline V and J ends were trimmed by 3 bases and 5 bases, with 13 bases remaining between them. The germline gives CDR1 DFQATT, CDR2 SNEGSKA (reference sequence). In DNA, the CDR3 is TGCAGTGCTAGTTTCCGGGGGACTACTGAAGCTTTCTTT. Protein product: CSASFRGTTEAFF.

This clonotype was seen repeatedly, ten times or more. The V gene is TRBV24-1, the J gene TRBJ2-7, with D tentatively TRBD1 (6 bases). Germline V gene lookup returns CDR1 KGHDR and CDR2 SFDVKD. V lost 7 bases, J lost 2 bases, and 26 bases lay in between. The CDR3 totals 18 residues. The CDR3 DNA sequence: TGTGCCACCAGCAGGGGAAACAACCGGGACGGAGATGCCTACGAGCAGTACTTC. Encoded protein: CATSRGNNRDGDAYEQYF.

Written as DNA, the CDR3 is TGCGCCAGCAGTCGAACTAGCGGGGGGGAAGTTTACGAGCAGTACTTC. This translates into CASSRTSGGEVYEQYF. The chain uses TRBV10-2 and TRBJ2-7; TRBD2 aligns across 13 bases. This CDR3 is 16 amino acids long. Germline CDR1 WSHSY, CDR2 SAAADI. The V and J ends lost 5 bases and 4 bases, in that order; junction bases with no gene match: 8.

J is TRBJ1-2 and V is TRBV28, with D possibly TRBD1 on 5 matching bases. The V gene lost 4 bases and the J gene lost 3 bases, with 15 bases spanning the gap. This CDR3 region has 15 residues. Germline CDR1 is MDHEN and CDR2 is SYDVKM. As DNA, the CDR3 is TGTGCCAGCAGTTCCCGCCCCGGGACGTACTATGGCTACACCTTC. It translates to CASSSRPGTYYGYTF.

On this clonotype: Being one base from a much bigger clone, this may be a read error. The genes are TRBV20-1 and TRBJ2-3; 9 bases fit TRBD2. Per the germline V gene, CDR1 is DFQATT and CDR2 is SNEGSKA (reference sequence). CDR3 length: 14 amino acids. CDR3 residues: CSARNSGGTGTQYF. CDR3 DNA sequence: TGCAGTGCTAGAAATAGCGGGGGAACAGGTACGCAGTATTTT.

In its sample, this clonotype was seen many times. The chain carries TRBV7-2 and TRBJ1-2; D is undetermined. V shed 6 bases and J shed 4 bases, with 15 bases lying between them. CDR3 length equals 14 residues. The germline gives CDR1 SGHTA, CDR2 FQGNSA. CDR3 region: CASRLGSAGYGYTF. As DNA, the CDR3 is TGTGCCAGCAGACTAGGGAGCGCGGGCTATGGCTACACCTTC.

Only a few counts were recorded for this clonotype. The chain couples TRBV18 to TRBJ2-7; 10 bases agree with TRBD2. The CDR3 sequence is 16 residues long. The V gene end was trimmed by 0 bases and the J gene end by 2 bases; junction bases not matched to a gene: 4. CDR1 and CDR2 from the germline V gene are KGHSH and LQKENI. In DNA form, the CDR3 reads TGTGCCAGCTCACCACCTGGGCTAGCGGGAGCCTACGAGCAGTACTTC. This encodes CASSPPGLAGAYEQYF. The entire variable domain, with the rest obtained from reference TRBV18 and TRBJ2-7, is as follows: NAGVMQNPRHLVRRRGQEARLRCSPMKGHSHVYWYRQLPEEGLKFMVYLQKENIIDESGMPKERFSAEFPKEGPSILRIQQVVRGDSAAYFCASSPPGLAGAYEQYFGPGTRLTVT.

This clonotype was seen a few times. This chain links TRBV6-1 with TRBJ2-2; weak D call: TRBD1 (5 bases). V gave up 5 bases and J gave up 6 bases, with 13 bases separating them. Looked up from germline, CDR1 is MNHNS and CDR2 is SASEGT. There are 14 residues in the CDR3. CDR3 bases: TGTGCCAGCAGTTCAAGAAACAGGCCCGGGGAGCTGTTTTTT. Amino acids: CASSSRNRPGELFF.

This clonotype was picked up many times. J is TRBJ2-1 and V is TRBV20-1, with TRBD1 matching 9 bases. The V and J ends lost 3 bases and 6 bases, in that order; junction bases with no gene match: 9. The CDR3 has 15 residues. Germline V gives CDR1 DFQATT, CDR2 SNEGSKA (reference sequence). The chain's CDR3 is CSASRGDRVINEQFF. CDR3 DNA sequence: TGCAGTGCTAGTCGGGGGGACAGGGTAATCAATGAGCAGTTCTTC.

This rearrangement joins TRBV7-9 to TRBJ2-3, with TRBD2 matching 7 bases. The V gene end was trimmed by 4 bases and the J gene end by 1 base; junction bases not matched to a gene: 8. The germline CDR1 and CDR2 sequences are SEHNR and FQNEAQ (reference sequence). This CDR3 contains 16 residues. CDR3 residues: CASSWGGGSGTDTQYF. DNA of the CDR3: TGTGCCAGCAGCTGGGGGGGAGGAAGTGGCACAGATACGCAGTATTTT.

CDR3 DNA sequence: TGCAGCGTTGAAGATCCCGGGACAGGGGATTCTGAAGCTTTCTTT. Translated, it gives CSVEDPGTGDSEAFF. V gene TRBV29-1 combines with J gene TRBJ1-1; 10 bases match TRBD1. CDR1 is SQVTM and CDR2 is ANQGSEA in the germline V gene. CDR3 length: 15 residues. Trimming removed 0 bases from V and 6 bases from J; junction bases left unmatched: 7.